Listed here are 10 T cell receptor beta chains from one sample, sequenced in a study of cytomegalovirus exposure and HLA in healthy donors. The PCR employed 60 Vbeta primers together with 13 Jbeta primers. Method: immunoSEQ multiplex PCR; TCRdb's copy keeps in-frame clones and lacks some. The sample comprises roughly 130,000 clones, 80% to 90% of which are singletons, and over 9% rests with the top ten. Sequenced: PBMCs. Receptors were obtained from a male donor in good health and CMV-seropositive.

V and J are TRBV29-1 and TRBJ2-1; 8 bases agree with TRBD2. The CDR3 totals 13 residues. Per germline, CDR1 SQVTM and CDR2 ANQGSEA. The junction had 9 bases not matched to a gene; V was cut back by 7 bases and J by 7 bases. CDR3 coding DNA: TGCAGCGCCATAACGGCGGGGGGTAATGAGCAGTTCTTC. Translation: CSAITAGGNEQFF.

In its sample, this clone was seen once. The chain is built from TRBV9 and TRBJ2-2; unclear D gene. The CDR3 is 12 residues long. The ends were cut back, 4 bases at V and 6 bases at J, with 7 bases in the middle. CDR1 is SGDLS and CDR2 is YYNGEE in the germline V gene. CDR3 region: CASSLSAGELFF. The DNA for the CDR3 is TGTGCCAGCAGCCTAAGTGCCGGGGAGCTGTTTTTT.

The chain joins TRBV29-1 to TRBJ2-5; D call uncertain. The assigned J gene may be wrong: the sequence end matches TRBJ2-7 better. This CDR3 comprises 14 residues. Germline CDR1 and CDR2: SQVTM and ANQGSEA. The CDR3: CSVVVAGHPGEQYF. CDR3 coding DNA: TGCAGCGTTGTTGTTGCAGGTCACCCCGGCGAGCAGTACTTC.

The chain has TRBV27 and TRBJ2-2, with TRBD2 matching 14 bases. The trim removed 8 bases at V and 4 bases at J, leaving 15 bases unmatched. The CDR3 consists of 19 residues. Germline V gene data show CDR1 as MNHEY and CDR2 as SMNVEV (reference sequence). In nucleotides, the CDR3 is TGTGCCAGCCGGCAGGGCAACGGACTAGCGGGAGGTGTCACCGGGGAGCTGTTTTTT. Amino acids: CASRQGNGLAGGVTGELFF.

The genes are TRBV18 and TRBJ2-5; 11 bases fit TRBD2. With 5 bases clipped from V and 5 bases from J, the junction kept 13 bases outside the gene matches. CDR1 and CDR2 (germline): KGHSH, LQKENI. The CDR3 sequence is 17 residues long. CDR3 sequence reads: CASSSLGSGRALETQYF. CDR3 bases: TGTGCCAGCTCATCTCTTGGTAGCGGGAGGGCCCTGGAGACCCAGTACTTC.

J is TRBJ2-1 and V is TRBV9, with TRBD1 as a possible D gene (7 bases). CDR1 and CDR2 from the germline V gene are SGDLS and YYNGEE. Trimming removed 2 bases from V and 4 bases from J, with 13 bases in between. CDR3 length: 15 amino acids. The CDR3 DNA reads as TGTGCCAGCAGCGTCGGTCAGGGGGGATACAATGAGCAGTTCTTC. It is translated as CASSVGQGGYNEQFF.

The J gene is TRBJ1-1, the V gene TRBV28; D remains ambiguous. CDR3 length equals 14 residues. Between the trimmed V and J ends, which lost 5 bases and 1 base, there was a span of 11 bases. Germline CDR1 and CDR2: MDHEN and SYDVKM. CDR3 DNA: TGTGCCAGCAGTCCCAGACTCGGGAACACTGAAGCTTTCTTT. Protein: CASSPRLGNTEAFF.

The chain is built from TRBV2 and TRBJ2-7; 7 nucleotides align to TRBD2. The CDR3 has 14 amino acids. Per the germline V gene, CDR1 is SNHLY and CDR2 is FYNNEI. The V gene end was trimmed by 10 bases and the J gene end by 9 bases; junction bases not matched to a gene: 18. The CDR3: CATLGGSELSVQYF. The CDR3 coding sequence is TGTGCCACCTTAGGCGGGAGTGAGCTTTCGGTGCAGTACTTC.

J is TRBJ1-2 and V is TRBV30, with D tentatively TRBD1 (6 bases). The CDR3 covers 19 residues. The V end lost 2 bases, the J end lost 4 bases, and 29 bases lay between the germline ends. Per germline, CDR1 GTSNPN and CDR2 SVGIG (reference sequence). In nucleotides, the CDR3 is TGTGCCTGGAGTCAGAAATTAGGACAGTTCCCGGTATTGACCTATGGCTACACCTTC. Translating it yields CAWSQKLGQFPVLTYGYTF.

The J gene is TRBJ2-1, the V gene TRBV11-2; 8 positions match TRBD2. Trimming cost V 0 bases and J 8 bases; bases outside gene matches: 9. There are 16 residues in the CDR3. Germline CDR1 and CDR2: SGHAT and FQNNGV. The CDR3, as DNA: TGTGCCAGCAGCTTAGATCACAGCGGGAGTGGGGATGAGCAGTTCTTC. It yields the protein CASSLDHSGSGDEQFF.